A single T cell receptor beta chain is shown here with its context. What it binds is unknown. The authors prepared UMI-labeled TRB cDNA libraries by 5' RACE. TCRdb re-analyzed the 5' RACE reads; it lists each CDR3 protein once, without DNA. Its table lists tens of thousands of distinct CDR3 sequences. This specimen comes from a study of CXCR3-negative and CXCR3-positive naive CD8 T cells. General study results and limits: More hydrophobic TRB CDR3s occurred in CXCR3-positive than in CXCR3-negative naive cells.

CDR1 is KGHSH, CDR2 LQKENI, per germline. This CDR3 has 13 amino acids. V gene TRBV18 combines with J gene TRBJ2-3; there is no DNA to check the TCRdb D call of TRBD2. The sample consisted of naive CXCR3+ CD8+ T cells from blood. Subset indicated: CD45RO-CCR7+CD27+CD95- naive CD8+ T cells expressing CXCR3 (TNR3+). This receptor was obtained from a human donor in good health. Some clones in this sample may be carry-over from other donors' samples. The CDR3 region is CASRSDSTDTQYF.